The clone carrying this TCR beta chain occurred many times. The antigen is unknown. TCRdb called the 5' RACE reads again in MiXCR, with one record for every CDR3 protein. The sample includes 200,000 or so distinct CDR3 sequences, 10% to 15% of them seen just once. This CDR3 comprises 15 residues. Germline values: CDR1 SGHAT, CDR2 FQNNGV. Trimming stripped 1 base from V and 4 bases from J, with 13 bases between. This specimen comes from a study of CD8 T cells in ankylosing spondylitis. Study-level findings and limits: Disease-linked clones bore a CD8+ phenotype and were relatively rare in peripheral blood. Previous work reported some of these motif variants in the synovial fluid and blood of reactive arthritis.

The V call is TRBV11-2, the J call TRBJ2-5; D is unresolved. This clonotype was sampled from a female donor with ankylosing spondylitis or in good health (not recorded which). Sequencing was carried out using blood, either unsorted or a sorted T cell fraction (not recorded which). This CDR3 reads CASSLGSGVGETQYF. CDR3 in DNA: TGTGCCAGCAGCTTAGGTTCTGGGGTAGGAGAGACCCAGTACTTC.